This passage covers 8 T cell receptor beta chains from one sample sequenced in a study of identical twins. TCRdb analysed the 5' RACE reads with MiXCR anew, one entry per CDR3 protein. The top ten clones hold roughly 0.43% of a sample with 450,000 to 650,000 distinct CDR3 sequences, around 15% of them seen once. The sample was also reused in another study, on yellow fever vaccine responses in identical twins.

What was sequenced was CD4+ T cells sorted from blood. The source of these receptors is a woman younger than 35 in good health.

This clonotype occurred a few times. V usage is TRBV24-1 and J usage is TRBJ2-7, with TRBD1 matching 10 bases. CDR3 size: 20 residues. V trimming: 5 bases; J trimming: 0 bases; junction bases outside the gene matches: 18. The germline V gene encodes CDR1 KGHDR and CDR2 SFDVKD. The CDR3, as DNA: TGTGCCACCAGTGGATACGCGACGGGACAGGGGTCCTTTGTCTCCTACGAGCAGTACGTC. This sequence encodes CATSGYATGQGSFVSYEQYV.

This clonotype was found a few times. The chain joins TRBV5-1 to TRBJ2-1, with 8 bases identical to TRBD1. The CDR3 spans 16 residues. V trimming: 0 bases; J trimming: 4 bases; junction bases outside the gene matches: 6. Per germline, CDR1 SGHRS and CDR2 YFSETQ. The CDR3 DNA sequence: TGCGCCAGCAGCTTGGGTGGGACAGGTAATTACAATGAGCAGTTCTTC. As protein: CASSLGGTGNYNEQFF. The entire variable domain, with the rest obtained from reference TRBV5-1 and TRBJ2-1, is as follows: KAGVTQTPRYLIKTRGQQVTLSCSPISGHRSVSWYQQTPGQGLQFLFEYFSETQRNKGNFPGRFSGRQFSNSRSEMNVSTLELGDSALYLCASSLGGTGNYNEQFFGPGTRLTVL.

The rearrangement links TRBV10-1 to TRBJ2-1, with D unresolved. The CDR3 sequence is 15 residues long. CDR1 and CDR2 (germline): WNHNN, SYGVQD (reference sequence). V was shortened by 1 base and J by 4 bases, with 11 bases between the two germline ends. The CDR3 is CASSELSMKYNEQFF. CDR3 DNA: TGCGCCAGCAGTGAGTTGTCAATGAAATACAATGAGCAGTTCTTC.

This clonotype has only a few counts. The junction shows a germline mismatch at one end, possibly a read error. The chain couples TRBV6-1 to TRBJ1-4, with 7 nucleotides matching TRBD1. The CDR3 consists of 12 residues. Germline CDR1 is MNHNS and CDR2 is SASEGT. The CDR3 sequence: CASSEGDRRLYF. Here the CDR3 DNA reads TGTGCCAGCAGTGAAGGGGACAGACGGTTGTATTTT.

A few counts support this clonotype. This chain joins TRBV6-1 and TRBJ2-7; 10 bases align to TRBD2. The CDR3 contains 14 residues. The germline V gene encodes CDR1 MNHNS and CDR2 SASEGT. V was clipped by 10 bases and J by 5 bases; unmatched bases: 11. Here the CDR3 DNA reads TGTGCCACCCCTAAGCGGGAGGGCCGAGACGAGCAGTACTTC. It codes for CATPKREGRDEQYF.

This chain joins TRBV20-1 and TRBJ1-3; D uncertain. Germline V gene lookup returns CDR1 DFQATT and CDR2 SNEGSKA (reference sequence). This CDR3 is 12 amino acids long. Trimming pared 1 base from V and 4 bases from J, leaving 5 bases between. CDR3 residues: CSARGPGNTIYF. The CDR3 DNA follows: TGCAGTGCTAGAGGGCCCGGAAACACCATATATTTT.

This clonotype was seen a few times. The rearrangement joins TRBV29-1 to TRBJ1-2, with D possibly TRBD1 on 6 matching bases. Germline V gives CDR1 SQVTM, CDR2 ANQGSEA. V was clipped by 0 bases and J by 2 bases, with 13 bases between them. The CDR3 runs to 15 residues. CDR3 in DNA: TGCAGCGTTGAAGAACAGGGAGGTTGGAACTATGGCTACACCTTC. Protein sequence: CSVEEQGGWNYGYTF.

The rearrangement links TRBV4-2 to TRBJ2-7, with D perhaps matching TRBD2 (6 bases). This CDR3 region has 14 residues. Trimming left V 4 bases short and J 4 bases short, with 14 bases between. Germline V lookup: CDR1 LGHNA, CDR2 YNFKEQ. CDR3 sequence reads: CASSLSGPKYEQYF. Here the CDR3 DNA reads TGTGCCAGCAGCCTAAGCGGGCCAAAATACGAGCAGTACTTC.